These 9 T cell receptor beta chains originate from one sample sequenced in a study of cytomegalovirus exposure and HLA in healthy donors. The PCR ran on 60 Vbeta and 13 Jbeta primers. Clones were read by immunoSEQ multiplex PCR, and TCRdb kept only the in-frame ones, dropping some. This sample carries tens of thousands of clones, with 9.5% to 15% going to the ten biggest clones. Sequences were obtained from PBMCs. Every receptor here comes from a woman aged 25-40 years in good health and CMV-seropositive.

The V call is TRBV5-1, the J call TRBJ2-1; 10 bases match TRBD2. V was clipped by 3 bases and J by 5 bases; unmatched bases: 5. This CDR3 has 15 residues. The germline V gene has CDR1 SGHRS and CDR2 YFSETQ. The CDR3 spells CASSSLAGYNNEQFF. The CDR3, as DNA: TGCGCCAGCAGCTCACTAGCGGGATATAACAATGAGCAGTTCTTC.

The chain links TRBV6-6 to TRBJ1-2; TRBD1 agrees at 10 bases. In germline, CDR1 is MNHNY, CDR2 SVGAGI (reference sequence). The CDR3 totals 13 residues. V dropped 5 bases and J dropped 4; count of bases not matched to a gene: 1. The CDR3 spells CASSGQGGYGYTF. The DNA of the CDR3 is TGTGCCAGCAGTGGACAGGGGGGCTATGGCTACACCTTC.

This chain links TRBV10-3 with TRBJ2-7, with TRBD1 matching over 8 bases. The CDR3 covers 12 residues. Germline lookup yields CDR1 ENHRY and CDR2 SYGVKD. The V gene end was trimmed by 10 bases and the J gene end by 6 bases; junction bases not matched to a gene: 8. The CDR3 here is CASRQGSSEQYF. CDR3 in DNA: TGTGCCAGTAGACAGGGGAGCTCCGAGCAGTACTTC.

J is TRBJ2-5 and V is TRBV5-1, with TRBD2 matching over 16 bases. The CDR3 spans 16 residues. V shed 4 bases, J shed 4 bases, and the junction held 4 bases outside the gene matches. Germline assignment: CDR1 SGHRS and CDR2 YFSETQ. The CDR3 nucleotides read TGCGCCAGCAGCCCGGGACTAGCGGGAGGGGGAGAGACCCAGTACTTC. This encodes CASSPGLAGGGETQYF.

The chain employs TRBV19 and TRBJ1-1; unclear D gene. This CDR3 has 15 amino acids. The V and J ends lost 4 bases and 5 bases respectively, with 17 bases between them. Germline CDR1 LNHDA, CDR2 SQIVND (reference sequence). This CDR3 is CASSSPVSISTEAFF. CDR3 DNA sequence: TGTGCCAGTAGTAGCCCGGTGTCTATATCTACTGAAGCTTTCTTT.

This chain links TRBV15 with TRBJ2-1; D possibly corresponds to TRBD2 (6 bases). The length of the CDR3 is 13 residues. V dropped 0 bases and J dropped 9 bases, with 9 bases sitting between them. Germline lookup yields CDR1 LNHNV and CDR2 YYDKDF (reference sequence). For the CDR3, the DNA is TGTGCCACCAGCAGAGATTCCGGGGGTGAGCAGTTCTTC. Encoded protein: CATSRDSGGEQFF.

The chain carries TRBV5-4 and TRBJ2-6, with D hard to call. Per germline, CDR1 SGHNT and CDR2 YYREEE (reference sequence). Trimming removed 0 bases from V and 4 bases from J, with 8 bases in between. This CDR3 has 15 residues. CDR3 DNA sequence: TGTGCCAGCAGCTTGGACAGATCCGGGGCCAACGTCCTGACTTTC. Protein: CASSLDRSGANVLTF.

This chain uses TRBV27 with TRBJ1-2, with 9 bases fitting TRBD1. The CDR3 contains 15 residues. V shed 5 bases and J 3 bases; nucleotides not matched to a gene: 7. Looked up from germline, CDR1 is MNHEY and CDR2 is SMNVEV (reference sequence). The DNA for the CDR3 is TGTGCCAGCAGTCCGGGGACAGGGACATACTATGGCTACACCTTC. This gives the protein CASSPGTGTYYGYTF.

V usage is TRBV13 and J usage is TRBJ2-1, with 11 bases matching TRBD1. V was pared by 4 bases and J by 5 bases, with 7 bases of the junction left unmatched. CDR3 size: 16 residues. Germline CDR1 is PRHDT and CDR2 is FYEKMQ (reference sequence). The CDR3 DNA sequence: TGTGCCAGCAGCTCAGAGGACAGGGGGCTCCACAATGAGCAGTTCTTC. Translating it yields CASSSEDRGLHNEQFF. The full variable domain, its missing parts supplied by reference TRBV13 and TRBJ2-1, is AAGVIQSPRHLIKEKRETATLKCYPIPRHDTVYWYQQGPGQDPQFLISFYEKMQSDKGSIPDRFSAQQFSDYHSELNMSSLELGDSALYFCASSSEDRGLHNEQFFGPGTRLTVL.